This note documents a single T cell receptor (beta chain) sequence. Its antigen is not identified. The source of the sample is a study of cytomegalovirus exposure and HLA in healthy donors. General study points: It was confirmed in vitro that a few of the CMV-associated chains were specific for CMV antigens. As was reported, the classifier diagnosed cytomegalovirus status with high specificity and sensitivity. TCR clusters originating in the first cohort tended to co-occur in the roughly 120 validation repertoires, according to a later analysis.

Clones were read by immunoSEQ multiplex PCR, and TCRdb kept only the in-frame ones, dropping some. The table lists more than 85,000 clones, approximately 95% of them singletons. The CDR3 spans 15 residues. Sequenced input: PBMCs. The chain is built from TRBV8-2 and TRBJ2-6; the table gives TRBD1 as D, unverified against the DNA. TRBV8-2 is termed a pseudogene. This receptor was identified in a woman aged 25 to 39 in good health and CMV-seropositive. CDR3 in amino acids: CGKPDTQSRANVLTF. DNA for the CDR3: TGTGGCAAACCCGACACACAAAGTCGGGCCAACGTCCTGACTTTC.